These 17 T cell receptor beta chains originate from one sample sequenced in a study of Graves' ophthalmopathy and Graves' hyperthyroidism. Investigators amplified TCR beta CDR3 regions from RNA transcripts. HTBI-primed RT-PCR formed the first round, and a multiplex PCR formed the second. TCRdb recomputed calls from the multiplex PCR reads with MiXCR, one row per CDR3 protein. Here the sample spans over a million distinct CDR3 sequences, less than 45% being singletons. Specimen: peripheral blood or thyroid tissue (not recorded which). The receptors here all came from an adult man with Graves' hyperthyroidism.

This clonotype was picked up a small number of times. V gene TRBV10-3 combines with J gene TRBJ1-3; possibly TRBD1 for D (5 bases). Trimming removed 8 bases from V and 1 base from J, with 6 bases in between. The CDR3 has 12 amino acids. Germline V gives CDR1 ENHRY, CDR2 SYGVKD. The CDR3 reads CAIAGSGNTIYF. The CDR3 DNA follows: TGTGCCATCGCAGGGTCTGGAAACACCATATATTTT.

This clonotype was picked up many times. The V and J genes are TRBV7-8 and TRBJ1-3, with a tentative D call TRBD1 (6 bases). The CDR3 is 15 residues long. Per germline, CDR1 SGHVS and CDR2 FQNEAQ. V dropped 2 bases and J dropped 4 bases, with 12 bases sitting between them. CDR3 nucleotide sequence: TGTGCCAGCAGCTTACAGGGGTACTCCGGAAACACCATATATTTT. Translating gives CASSLQGYSGNTIYF.

The chain uses TRBV7-2 and TRBJ2-7; 7 bases are a match to TRBD2. The CDR3 extends over 15 amino acids. Germline-derived CDR1 and CDR2 are SGHTA and FQGNSA. The V and J ends lost 5 bases and 2 bases, in that order; junction bases with no gene match: 9. CDR3 in DNA: TGTGCCAGCAGCCGAGTGGCGGGGGACCCCTACGAGCAGTACTTC. Its translation is CASSRVAGDPYEQYF.

This clonotype was picked up many times. J is TRBJ1-1 and V is TRBV10-2; D is possibly TRBD1 (5 bases). V lost 7 bases to trimming and J lost 3 bases, with 6 bases between them. CDR1 is WSHSY, CDR2 SAAADI, per germline. CDR3 length equals 11 residues. In DNA form, the CDR3 reads TGCGCCAGCAAGGGGTACACTGAAGCTTTCTTT. Its translation is CASKGYTEAFF.

The V and J genes are TRBV5-1 and TRBJ2-7, with 9 bases lining up with TRBD1. Germline V lookup: CDR1 SGHRS, CDR2 YFSETQ. This CDR3 contains 15 residues. The V and J ends lost 4 bases and 6 bases, in that order; junction bases with no gene match: 11. The CDR3 region is CASSRTGDPVGEQYF. CDR3 DNA sequence: TGCGCCAGCAGCAGGACAGGGGATCCTGTGGGCGAGCAGTACTTC.

This clonotype was recorded at least ten times. The gene calls are TRBV7-8 and TRBJ2-7; 7 nucleotides align to TRBD2. V was pared by 5 bases and J by 0 bases, with 7 bases of the junction left unmatched. This CDR3 is built from 15 residues. Germline lookup yields CDR1 SGHVS and CDR2 FQNEAQ. The CDR3 loop reads CASSPTSATSYEQYF. CDR3 coding DNA: TGTGCCAGCAGCCCTACTAGCGCCACCTCCTACGAGCAGTACTTC.

The table lists this clonotype with many counts. The rearrangement uses TRBV9 and TRBJ2-7, with 9 bases matching TRBD1. CDR3 length equals 14 residues. Germline V gene lookup returns CDR1 SGDLS and CDR2 YYNGEE. V shed 0 bases, J shed 7 bases, and the junction held 5 bases outside the gene matches. The CDR3, as DNA: TGTGCCAGCAGCGTAGAGGGACAGGGCCGGGAGCAGTACTTC. As protein: CASSVEGQGREQYF.

This chain joins TRBV7-2 and TRBJ2-5; TRBD2 matches at 8 bases. This CDR3 contains 15 residues. CDR1 is SGHTA and CDR2 is FQGNSA in the germline V gene. V lost 1 base, J lost 7 bases, and 8 bases stayed unmatched. The CDR3 spells CASSLGAGASRTQYF. CDR3 nucleotides: TGTGCCAGCAGCTTAGGAGCGGGAGCCTCTCGGACCCAGTACTTC.

This clonotype has at least ten counts. The chain links TRBV29-1 to TRBJ2-7; a possible D gene is TRBD2 (5 bases). Germline loops: CDR1 SQVTM, CDR2 ANQGSEA. The CDR3 contains 14 residues. The V gene lost 2 bases and the J gene lost 4 bases, with 15 bases spanning the gap. CDR3 residues: CSVESAGEGYEQYF. The CDR3 region has the DNA TGCAGCGTTGAATCGGCCGGCGAGGGATACGAGCAGTACTTC.

The J gene is TRBJ2-3, the V gene TRBV5-6; tentative D call: TRBD2 (6 bases). CDR1 and CDR2 (germline): SGHDT, YYEEEE. V lost 5 bases and J 1 base, leaving 11 bases between the germline ends. CDR3 length: 14 amino acids. The CDR3 here is CASSRDWGTDTQYF. The CDR3 DNA reads as TGTGCCAGCAGTCGGGACTGGGGCACAGATACGCAGTATTTT.

This clonotype was observed a handful of times. The V gene is TRBV6-2 or TRBV6-3, the J gene TRBJ2-2, with a possible D match to TRBD2 (5 bases). The CDR3 spans 14 residues. CDR1 is MNHEY, CDR2 SVGEGT, per germline. The germline V and J ends were trimmed by 6 bases and 3 bases, with 11 bases remaining between them. Written as DNA, the CDR3 is TGTGCCAGCAGCCCCCGGGAATACACCGGGGAGCTGTTTTTT. It encodes CASSPREYTGELFF.

V usage is TRBV7-9 and J usage is TRBJ2-5, with D unresolved. Germline CDR1 is SEHNR and CDR2 is FQNEAQ (reference sequence). The CDR3 runs to 15 residues. The germline V and J ends were trimmed by 0 bases and 0 bases, with 8 bases remaining between them. Here the CDR3 reads CASSLAARHQETQYF. The CDR3, as DNA: TGTGCCAGCAGCTTAGCTGCTAGGCACCAAGAGACCCAGTACTTC.

This clonotype was counted only a few times. The rearrangement joins TRBV10-3 to TRBJ2-3, with D unclear. Germline assignment: CDR1 ENHRY and CDR2 SYGVKD. Between the trimmed V and J ends, which lost 2 bases and 0 bases, there was a span of 3 bases. The length of the CDR3 is 13 residues. The CDR3 protein is CAISETSTDTQYF. The CDR3 region has the DNA TGTGCCATCAGTGAGACTAGCACAGATACGCAGTATTTT.

Concerning this clonotype: This may come from a read error, since a much larger clone is one base off. CDR3 DNA: TGTGCCAGCAGTGAATACAAGTCGGCGAACACCGGGGAGCTGTTTTTT. It is translated as CASSEYKSANTGELFF. This chain connects TRBV6-5 to TRBJ2-2; D is unclear. CDR1 and CDR2 from the germline V gene are MNHEY and SVGAGI. Trimming removed 5 bases at V and 0 bases at J, with 13 bases between. This CDR3 spans 16 amino acids.

The chain has TRBV20-1 and TRBJ2-7; 9 bases are shared with TRBD1. This CDR3 has 16 residues. Germline values: CDR1 DFQATT, CDR2 SNEGSKA (reference sequence). V lost 2 bases to trimming and J lost 2 bases; unmatched junction nucleotides: 10. CDR3 residues: CSARPNPTGGPYEQYF. In nucleotides, the CDR3 is TGCAGTGCTAGACCAAACCCGACAGGGGGTCCCTACGAGCAGTACTTC.

The V gene is TRBV6-6, the J gene TRBJ2-6; possible D gene TRBD1, 6 bases. The CDR3 sequence is 19 residues long. Trimming removed 0 bases at V and 0 bases at J, with 15 bases between. Germline loops: CDR1 MNHNY, CDR2 SVGAGI (reference sequence). CDR3 nucleotide sequence: TGTGCCAGCAGTTACTCGGGGCAGGGGCAACCCTCTGGGGCCAACGTCCTGACTTTC. Amino acids: CASSYSGQGQPSGANVLTF.

This clonotype was counted only a few times. The V gene is TRBV4-3, the J gene TRBJ2-7; D might be TRBD2 (6 bases). V dropped 1 base and J dropped 3 bases, with 13 bases sitting between them. There are 15 residues in the CDR3. CDR1 is LGHNA, CDR2 YSLEER, per germline. CDR3 DNA: TGCGCCAGCAGCCAAGGGGCCGACGGGGGCTACGAGCAGTACTTC. Protein sequence: CASSQGADGGYEQYF.